The 24 T cell receptor beta chains reported below all come from one sample, sequenced in a study of tissue T cells after allogeneic stem cell transplantation. Here immunoSEQ multiplex PCR was the method, and the copy in TCRdb shows in-frame clones only, minus some. The table shows approximately 750 clones, with 74% occurring only once. The material sequenced was bone marrow, taken at autopsy. Every receptor here comes from a female patient aged 18 to 50 with steroid-refractory graft-versus-host disease after an allogeneic stem cell transplant. The graft donor may be the source of some T cells.

This chain connects TRBV10-2 to TRBJ2-1; TRBD2 matches 11 bases. The V gene end was trimmed by 6 bases and the J gene end by 3 bases; junction bases not matched to a gene: 10. Germline V gene data show CDR1 as WSHSY and CDR2 as SAAADI. The CDR3 totals 17 residues. This CDR3 is CASSTLRLAGSYNEQFF. The CDR3 DNA is TGCGCCAGCAGCACCCTTAGACTAGCGGGGAGCTACAATGAGCAGTTCTTC.

The chain uses TRBV4-1 and TRBJ2-3; 14 positions match TRBD2. Trimming took 3 bases from V and 1 from J; bases not matched to a gene: 0. Germline CDR1 and CDR2: MGHRA and YSYEKL. This CDR3 contains 16 residues. The CDR3 loop is CASSQGLAGGTDTQYF. The CDR3 DNA follows: TGCGCCAGCAGCCAGGGACTAGCGGGGGGCACAGATACGCAGTATTTT.

The V gene is TRBV27, the J gene TRBJ1-2; 7 bases align to TRBD1. Losses at the gene ends were 8 bases for V and 2 bases for J; bases not matched to a gene: 5. The CDR3 length is 13 residues. Germline lookup yields CDR1 MNHEY and CDR2 SMNVEV (reference sequence). CDR3 region: CASGSRGNYGYTF. CDR3 DNA: TGTGCCAGCGGATCCAGGGGGAACTATGGCTACACCTTC.

This clone was counted a few times. The chain couples TRBV4-2 to TRBJ2-5; 10 bases line up with TRBD2. Trimming removed 2 bases from V and 4 bases from J; junction bases left unmatched: 13. The CDR3 consists of 18 residues. CDR1 is LGHNA, CDR2 YNFKEQ, per germline. The CDR3 reads CASSQLPAGGPRVETQYF. CDR3 in DNA: TGTGCCAGCAGCCAATTACCAGCGGGAGGGCCCCGCGTAGAGACCCAGTACTTC.

The chain carries TRBV5-6 and TRBJ1-6; D remains unclear. Germline V gene lookup returns CDR1 SGHDT and CDR2 YYEEEE. This CDR3 has 13 amino acids. V was shortened by 3 bases and J by 6 bases, with 7 bases between the two germline ends. CDR3 DNA sequence: TGTGCCAGCAGCTACGGGAGTAATTCACCCCTCCACTTT. Its protein is CASSYGSNSPLHF.

The V gene is TRBV10-3, the J gene TRBJ1-1, with D hard to call. Germline V lookup: CDR1 ENHRY, CDR2 SYGVKD. The CDR3 is 13 residues long. The ends were cut back, 6 bases at V and 9 bases at J, with 17 bases in the middle. The CDR3 protein is CAIRGGGEGQAFF. CDR3 nucleotide sequence: TGTGCCATCAGGGGCGGTGGCGAAGGCCAAGCTTTCTTT.

This clone has just a few counts. This chain connects TRBV9 to TRBJ1-5, with D maybe TRBD1 (5 bases). Germline V CDR1 and CDR2: SGDLS, YYNGEE. Trimming stripped 0 bases from V and 7 bases from J, with 14 bases between. This CDR3 is built from 15 residues. CDR3 coding DNA: TGTGCCAGCAGCGTAGGTTCGGGGGGGAACCAGCCCCAGCATTTT. Its translation is CASSVGSGGNQPQHF.

The rearrangement uses TRBV4-1 and TRBJ2-3; the match to TRBD2 covers 7 bases. The CDR3 sequence is 16 residues long. J was trimmed by 2 bases and V by 4 bases; bases with no gene match: 9. In germline, CDR1 is MGHRA, CDR2 YSYEKL. In nucleotides, the CDR3 is TGCGCCAGCAGCCTGTTCGGGACTACACTCACAGATACGCAGTATTTT. Protein product: CASSLFGTTLTDTQYF.

The V and J genes are TRBV27 and TRBJ2-7; 9 bases map to TRBD1. CDR1 is MNHEY, CDR2 SMNVEV, per germline (reference sequence). The length of the CDR3 is 14 residues. With 5 bases clipped from V and 7 bases from J, the junction kept 9 bases outside the gene matches. CDR3: CASSMVQGAREQYF. CDR3 DNA: TGTGCCAGCAGTATGGTACAGGGGGCAAGGGAGCAGTACTTC.

The J gene is TRBJ2-5, the V gene TRBV25-1; 9 bases agree with TRBD1. Looked up from germline, CDR1 is MGHDK and CDR2 is SYGVNS. This CDR3 spans 17 amino acids. J lost 7 bases, V lost 4 bases, and 16 bases had no gene match. DNA for the CDR3: TGTGCCAGCAGTGGGGGACAGGGCAGCTTGGGTCGGGGGACCCAGTACTTC. Translating it yields CASSGGQGSLGRGTQYF.

There are a few counts of this clone. CDR3 sequence: CATSGTLNKGRGAEAFF. DNA of the CDR3: TGTGCCACCAGCGGGACCCTGAACAAAGGGAGGGGCGCTGAAGCTTTCTTT. The chain combines TRBV15 with TRBJ1-1; D is perhaps TRBD1 (5 bases). This CDR3 has 17 amino acids. The germline V gene has CDR1 LNHNV and CDR2 YYDKDF (reference sequence). V lost 5 bases and J lost 6, with 25 bases in between.

This clone was seen a handful of times. The chain is built from TRBV5-1 and TRBJ2-7; maybe TRBD2 (5 bases). The germline V gene encodes CDR1 SGHRS and CDR2 YFSETQ. The CDR3 length is 14 residues. The V gene lost 2 bases and the J gene lost 1 base, with 10 bases spanning the gap. DNA for the CDR3: TGCGCCAGCAGCTTACCAGCGGAATCCTACGAGCAGTACTTC. This sequence encodes CASSLPAESYEQYF.

This chain joins TRBV7-9 and TRBJ2-1, with TRBD2 as a possible D gene (7 bases). The V gene's germline CDR1 is SEHNR and CDR2 FQNEAQ (reference sequence). V was pared by 3 bases and J by 7 bases, with 16 bases between. This CDR3 has 15 residues. CDR3 sequence: CASSLEGGPLNEQFF. The CDR3 DNA reads as TGTGCCAGCAGCTTGGAGGGGGGGCCTTTGAATGAGCAGTTCTTC.

V usage is TRBV4-1 and J usage is TRBJ2-7; D might be TRBD2 (6 bases). Trimming pared 3 bases from V and 0 bases from J, leaving 12 bases between. CDR1 is MGHRA, CDR2 YSYEKL, per germline. CDR3 length: 15 residues. CDR3: CASSHIGGLSYEQYF. In DNA form, the CDR3 reads TGCGCCAGCAGCCATATTGGGGGACTCTCCTACGAGCAGTACTTC.

V and J are TRBV4-1 and TRBJ1-3, with D possibly TRBD1 on 5 matching bases. The V gene's germline CDR1 is MGHRA and CDR2 YSYEKL. The CDR3 is 14 residues long. Trimming took 4 bases from V and 4 from J, leaving 11 bases between them. CDR3 bases: TGCGCCAGCAGCCTGCCAGGGTTCGGAAACACCATATATTTT. It yields the protein CASSLPGFGNTIYF.

The rearrangement uses TRBV10-1 and TRBJ1-2; D gene uncertain. The V gene's germline CDR1 is WNHNN and CDR2 SYGVQD (reference sequence). The ends were cut back, 9 bases at V and 7 bases at J, with 18 bases in the middle. CDR3 length equals 13 residues. The CDR3 DNA follows: TGCGCCAGGACGGTGGTGGGGAAGGGTGGCTACACCTTC. The encoded protein is CARTVVGKGGYTF.

The rearrangement uses TRBV10-3 and TRBJ1-4; TRBD1 might be the D (6 bases). The CDR3 has 16 amino acids. V was trimmed by 3 bases and J by 0 bases, leaving 11 bases between them. Germline V gene sequence: CDR1 ENHRY, CDR2 SYGVKD. This CDR3 is CAISDGRGSTNEKLFF. The CDR3 DNA sequence: TGTGCCATCAGTGATGGCAGGGGTTCAACTAATGAAAAACTGTTTTTT.

This chain uses TRBV7-2 with TRBJ2-3; D call uncertain. The germline V gene encodes CDR1 SGHTA and CDR2 FQGNSA. The CDR3 contains 15 residues. V lost 1 base and J 3 bases, leaving 11 bases between the germline ends. CDR3 nucleotides: TGTGCCAGCAGCTTAGAGAACCTCTCGACAGATACGCAGTATTTT. The encoded protein is CASSLENLSTDTQYF. Complete variable domain (other parts from reference TRBV7-2 and TRBJ2-3): GAGVSQSPSNKVTEKGKDVELRCDPISGHTALYWYRQSLGQGLEFLIYFQGNSAPDKSGLPSDRFSAERTGGSVSTLTIQRTQQEDSAVYLCASSLENLSTDTQYFGPGTRLTVL.

CDR3 DNA: TGTGCCACCAGCAGAGGGAGGGGGCGCCCCTACGAGCAGTACTTC. This translates into CATSRGRGRPYEQYF. The J gene is TRBJ2-7, the V gene TRBV15, with D maybe TRBD1 (7 bases). The CDR3 runs to 15 residues. Between the trimmed V and J ends, which lost 1 base and 2 bases, there was a span of 12 bases. CDR1 and CDR2 (germline): LNHNV, YYDKDF (reference sequence).

The rearrangement links TRBV10-1 to TRBJ2-1, with 15 bases aligning to TRBD2. The CDR3 runs to 18 residues. V was pared by 9 bases and J by 1 base, with 10 bases of the junction left unmatched. Germline loops: CDR1 WNHNN, CDR2 SYGVQD (reference sequence). The CDR3 nucleotides read TGCGCCAGGGCGTTCTCCGGGACTAGCGGGAGGTCCTACAATGAGCAGTTCTTC. Translated, it gives CARAFSGTSGRSYNEQFF.

The gene calls are TRBV4-1 and TRBJ2-3; the D is unclear. Trimming removed 3 bases at V and 2 bases at J, with 15 bases between. CDR1 and CDR2 (germline): MGHRA, YSYEKL. The CDR3 covers 16 residues. The CDR3, as DNA: TGCGCCAGCAGCCAGATGGGAAGCATCCTCACAGATACGCAGTATTTT. Translated: CASSQMGSILTDTQYF.

This clone was picked up a small number of times. The genes are TRBV11-2 and TRBJ2-3; D not resolved. V lost 7 bases to trimming and J lost 2 bases, with 7 bases between them. CDR1 and CDR2 (germline): SGHAT, FQNNGV. This CDR3 region has 12 residues. The CDR3 is CASTTYTDTQYF. The CDR3 DNA is TGTGCCAGCACAACTTACACAGATACGCAGTATTTT. The variable domain in full, with the rest retrieved from reference TRBV11-2 and TRBJ2-3, is EAGVAQSPRYKIIEKRQSVAFWCNPISGHATLYWYQQILGQGPKLLIQFQNNGVVDDSQLPKDRFSAERLKGVDSTLKIQPAKLEDSAVYLCASTTYTDTQYFGPGTRLTVL.

J is TRBJ1-2 and V is TRBV29-1; TRBD1 might be the D (5 bases). Germline lookup yields CDR1 SQVTM and CDR2 ANQGSEA. Trimming took 1 base from V and 1 from J, leaving 13 bases between them. The CDR3 spans 15 residues. The CDR3 bases are TGCAGCGTTGAAGCCCGGACATCACTTAACTATGGCTACACCTTC. Its translation: CSVEARTSLNYGYTF.

The rearrangement links TRBV27 to TRBJ1-1; TRBD1 might be the D (6 bases). The germline V gene has CDR1 MNHEY and CDR2 SMNVEV (reference sequence). The CDR3 sequence is 13 residues long. V was cut by 2 bases and J by 4 bases, with 8 bases left in between. CDR3 protein: CASSLGGTTEAFF. CDR3 coding DNA: TGTGCCAGCAGTTTAGGGGGCACCACTGAAGCTTTCTTT.